This T cell receptor beta chain was profiled in a study of beta chain features in type 1 diabetes. The germline V gene has CDR1 LNHDA and CDR2 SQIVND (reference sequence). This CDR3 has 14 residues. Trimming shortened V by 4 bases and J by 4 bases, and 13 bases separated the two germline ends. What was sequenced were expressed TCRB transcripts, since all of the isolated RNA had been reverse transcribed. Produced via immunoSEQ multiplex PCR; TCRdb's table is partial and in-frame only. Among about 230,000 clones listed, under 20% were seen once. Study results and limitations: Shorter TCRB CDR3s, moderately but significantly so, were found in Type 1 diabetes patients in all four CD4+ subsets. Healthy donors had naive, central memory and Treg TCRB repertoires that appeared less similar than those seen among patients. Insertions at VDJ junctions were less frequent in type 1 diabetes patients. These patients also deleted more nucleotides at the same junctions.

As to this clone: Its antigen is not known.

This chain joins TRBV19 and TRBJ1-2, with a possible D match to TRBD1 (6 bases). Sequencing was done on a sample of naive CD4+ T cells from blood. The TCR sequence derives from a man aged 30 to 39 with type 1 diabetes. The CDR3 region has the DNA TGTGCCAGTAGTAGTACGGACAGACCCTATGGCTACACCTTC. This sequence encodes CASSSTDRPYGYTF.